One and the same sample provided the 19 T cell receptor beta chains below, sequenced in a study of T cells in Graves' hyperthyroidism and ophthalmopathy. RNA transcripts gave rise to amplified TCR beta CDR3 regions. The HTBI primer set drove a first-round RT-PCR of the TCR CDR3. A single record per CDR3 protein comes from TCRdb applying MiXCR to the multiplex PCR reads. The repertoire consists of more than 550,000 distinct CDR3 sequences, with 17% occurring once and the leading ten covering around 15%. Sequencing was done on a sample of blood. These receptors all come from a middle-aged man with Graves' hyperthyroidism.

V and J are TRBV6-5 and TRBJ1-5; 10 bases fit TRBD1. The CDR3 is 16 amino acids. V was clipped by 2 bases and J by 6 bases; unmatched bases: 7. In germline, CDR1 is MNHEY, CDR2 SVGAGI. The CDR3, as DNA: TGTGCCAGCAGTTACGGGACAGGGGTTAATGGTCAGCCCCAGCATTTT. It is translated as CASSYGTGVNGQPQHF.

There are a few counts of this clonotype. The chain is built from TRBV6-2 or TRBV6-3 and TRBJ2-5, with 7 bases aligning to TRBD2. Trimming took 10 bases from V and 4 from J; bases not matched to a gene: 12. The CDR3 covers 14 residues. The germline gives CDR1 MNHEY, CDR2 SVGEGT. CDR3 DNA sequence: TGTGCCATTCTCCGGGACTATCGTTCAGAGACCCAGTACTTC. Translation gives CAILRDYRSETQYF.

This clonotype was found many times. The rearrangement links TRBV6-2 or TRBV6-3 to TRBJ2-1; 7 bases fit TRBD2. Trimming at V came to 0 bases and at J to 8 bases, leaving 16 bases not matched to a gene. Germline CDR1 MNHEY, CDR2 SVGEGT. This CDR3 is built from 18 residues. CDR3 in amino acids: CASSYSAGLPSHYDEQFF. In DNA form, the CDR3 reads TGTGCCAGCAGTTACTCCGCGGGACTACCATCGCATTACGATGAGCAGTTCTTC.

This clonotype was recorded at least ten times. V gene TRBV27 combines with J gene TRBJ1-3; tentatively, D is TRBD1 (5 bases). The V end lost 3 bases, the J end lost 4 bases, and 13 bases lay between the germline ends. The germline V gene has CDR1 MNHEY and CDR2 SMNVEV (reference sequence). This CDR3 has 15 amino acids. The CDR3 nucleotides are TGTGCCAGCAGTTTTTCAGGGAGGGCGGGAAACACCATATATTTT. Amino acid sequence: CASSFSGRAGNTIYF.

This clonotype showed up many times. The chain recombines TRBV10-3 with TRBJ1-5, with D tentatively TRBD1 (5 bases). V shed 0 bases and J shed 4 bases, with 13 bases lying between them. Germline loops: CDR1 ENHRY, CDR2 SYGVKD. The CDR3 runs to 16 residues. The CDR3 is CAISESRTIGNQPQHF. For the CDR3, the DNA is TGTGCCATCAGTGAGTCAAGGACAATAGGAAATCAGCCCCAGCATTTT.

This clonotype was found a few times. The V gene is TRBV19, the J gene TRBJ2-5, with D possibly called TRBD1 or TRBD2 (5 bases each). The CDR3 is made up of 13 amino acids. Trimming took off 10 bases at V and 2 bases at J, with 14 bases between the two ends. Germline loops: CDR1 LNHDA, CDR2 SQIVND (reference sequence). CDR3 region: CATRGTGQETQYF. The DNA for the CDR3 is TGTGCCACCCGGGGCACTGGACAAGAGACCCAGTACTTC.

In its sample, this clonotype was seen a few times. The chain joins TRBV30 to TRBJ1-5; D uncertain. The germline V gene encodes CDR1 GTSNPN and CDR2 SVGIG (reference sequence). The CDR3 sequence is 14 residues long. Trimming pared 0 bases from V and 5 bases from J, leaving 11 bases between. The CDR3 region has the DNA TGTGCCTGGAGTGTACGACGGGAATATCAGCCCCAGCATTTT. Translation: CAWSVRREYQPQHF.

This clonotype occurred a few times. The CDR3 bases are TGTGCCAGCAGCTCGGGACAGGGGAAAAACTACGAGCAGTACTTC. Protein: CASSSGQGKNYEQYF. The chain carries TRBV12-3 or TRBV12-4 and TRBJ2-7; TRBD1 matches at 10 bases. The J segment lost 3 bases and the V segment lost 6 bases, leaving 8 bases of the junction unmatched. CDR3 length: 15 residues.

Comments on this clonotype: A much larger clone differs by one base, so this may be a read error. The J gene is TRBJ2-7, the V gene TRBV7-2; D remains unclear. The CDR3 contains 13 residues. Germline CDR1 SGHTA, CDR2 FQGNSA. The germline V and J ends were trimmed by 7 bases and 4 bases, with 14 bases remaining between them. The DNA for the CDR3 is TGTGCCAGCATCATCGTTCCGGAGTACGAGCAGTACTTC. Translating gives CASIIVPEYEQYF.

The sample holds many counts of this clonotype. The chain combines TRBV29-1 with TRBJ2-5, with 9 positions matching TRBD2. Unmatched junction bases numbered 17, after V lost 5 bases and J lost 4 bases. CDR1 is SQVTM, CDR2 ANQGSEA, per germline. This CDR3 spans 17 amino acids. CDR3: CSVPSGTSGRSGETQYF. As DNA, the CDR3 is TGCAGCGTTCCTTCGGGAACCAGCGGGAGGTCGGGAGAGACCCAGTACTTC.

This clonotype was detected ten times or more. The chain carries TRBV2 and TRBJ2-1, with 14 bases lining up with TRBD2. Germline lookup yields CDR1 SNHLY and CDR2 FYNNEI. There are 15 residues in the CDR3. Trimming removed 5 bases from V and 6 bases from J; junction bases left unmatched: 3. CDR3 sequence: CASSRTSGRFNEQFF. The DNA of the CDR3 is TGTGCCAGCAGTAGGACTAGCGGGAGGTTCAATGAGCAGTTCTTC.

V is TRBV4-3 and J is TRBJ2-1; 8 nucleotides agree with TRBD1. CDR3 length: 16 amino acids. J gave up 7 bases and V 4 bases, and 12 bases lay outside the gene matches. Germline V gene data show CDR1 as LGHNA and CDR2 as YSLEER. The CDR3 spells CASSRQTGGQGNEQFF. The CDR3 DNA reads as TGCGCCAGCAGCCGACAAACAGGGGGTCAAGGAAATGAGCAGTTCTTC.

This rearrangement joins TRBV19 to TRBJ2-3; 7 nucleotides align to TRBD1. The germline V gene has CDR1 LNHDA and CDR2 SQIVND (reference sequence). The CDR3 is 14 residues long. The trim removed 6 bases at V and 4 bases at J, leaving 7 bases unmatched. The CDR3 sequence is CASSTDRAADTQYF. In DNA, the CDR3 is TGTGCCAGTAGCACTGACAGGGCGGCAGATACGCAGTATTTT.

This clonotype was counted at least ten times. V gene TRBV3-1 combines with J gene TRBJ2-6; D gene unclear. This CDR3 region has 13 residues. CDR1 is LGHDT and CDR2 is YNNKEL in the germline V gene (reference sequence). Deletions cut 2 bases from V and 5 bases from J, with 4 bases between. CDR3 protein: CASSQNRANVLTF. The CDR3 nucleotides are TGTGCCAGCAGCCAAAACCGGGCCAACGTCCTGACTTTC.

This clonotype showed up many times. The rearrangement uses TRBV6-1 and TRBJ1-5, with D possibly being TRBD1 (5 bases). The CDR3 length is 16 residues. Trimming stripped 6 bases from V and 4 bases from J, with 19 bases between. Germline V lookup: CDR1 MNHNS, CDR2 SASEGT. The CDR3 coding sequence is TGTGCCAGCAGGGTTTCTTTGTACAGGTCTAATCAGCCCCAGCATTTT. This sequence encodes CASRVSLYRSNQPQHF.

The chain has TRBV6-2 or TRBV6-3 and TRBJ2-5; D is possibly TRBD2 (6 bases). V was cut by 5 bases and J by 0 bases, with 13 bases left in between. The CDR3 is 15 amino acids. Germline V gene sequence: CDR1 MNHEY, CDR2 SVGEGT. In DNA form, the CDR3 reads TGTGCCAGCAGTCCGGGACTGGAGTACCAAGAGACCCAGTACTTC. Its translation is CASSPGLEYQETQYF.

This clonotype appeared once. This chain links TRBV5-1 with TRBJ2-5, with TRBD2 matching 10 bases. CDR1 SGHRS and CDR2 YFSETQ come from the germline V gene. V lost 1 base, J lost 3 bases, and 3 bases stayed unmatched. This CDR3 has 15 amino acids. Here the CDR3 reads CASSLSLAGEETQYF. DNA for the CDR3: TGCGCCAGCAGCTTGAGTCTAGCGGGAGAAGAGACCCAGTACTTC.

This clonotype was found a few times. The CDR3 is CASSLGLAGGRTDTQYF. CDR3 DNA: TGCGCCAGCAGCTTGGGACTAGCGGGGGGACGCACAGATACGCAGTATTTT. The chain combines TRBV5-1 with TRBJ2-3, with TRBD2 matching 13 bases. Germline CDR1 SGHRS, CDR2 YFSETQ. The CDR3 spans 17 residues. J lost 1 base, V lost 0 bases, and 2 bases had no gene match.

This clonotype has a count of ten or more. The CDR3 bases are TGCAGTGCTAGAGATCCGCTAGCGGGAGGGGTAGAGCAGTTCTTC. This translates into CSARDPLAGGVEQFF. J is TRBJ2-1 and V is TRBV20-1; 12 bases are shared with TRBD2. Germline V gives CDR1 DFQATT, CDR2 SNEGSKA (reference sequence). This CDR3 has 15 amino acids. V lost 0 bases to trimming and J lost 10 bases; unmatched junction nucleotides: 7.